What follows are 28 T cell receptor beta chains derived from one specimen sequenced in a study of vaccination and CD4 T cells after COVID-19. Their specific antigens are unknown. Cultured CD4+ T cells had their DNA profiled by the Oncomine TCR Beta short-read assay. TCRdb called the PCR reads again in MiXCR, with one record for every CDR3 protein. The repertoire holds 9,000 to 15,000 distinct CDR3 sequences, with approximately 60% as singletons. Described treatment: 10-day PBMC culture with coronavirus spike peptide pools or control peptides (ViraFEST assay). The sequenced sample consisted of CD4+ T cells from blood, cultured in vitro. These receptors were collected from a human donor who had recovered from COVID-19.

V and J are TRBV2 and TRBJ1-5, with 10 positions matching TRBD1. The V and J ends lost 6 bases and 6 bases, in that order; junction bases with no gene match: 5. Germline values: CDR1 SNHLY, CDR2 FYNNEI. The CDR3 is 14 amino acids. The CDR3 loop reads CASSARDRGQPQHF. CDR3 DNA: TGTGCCAGCAGCGCCCGGGACAGGGGTCAGCCCCAGCATTTT.

This chain connects TRBV7-9 to TRBJ1-6; the match to TRBD1 covers 8 bases. The V gene end was trimmed by 5 bases and the J gene end by 10 bases; junction bases not matched to a gene: 10. This CDR3 has 15 residues. Per the germline V gene, CDR1 is SEHNR and CDR2 is FQNEAQ (reference sequence). Here the CDR3 DNA reads TGTGCCAGCAGCCCCGGGGACAGGCCGAACTCACCCCTCCACTTT. Residues: CASSPGDRPNSPLHF.

The V and J genes are TRBV6-5 and TRBJ1-6; TRBD1 agrees at 10 bases. This CDR3 contains 15 residues. J gave up 10 bases and V 0 bases, and 3 bases lay outside the gene matches. The germline CDR1 and CDR2 sequences are MNHEY and SVGAGI. For the CDR3, the DNA is TGTGCCAGCAGTTACTCTGGGACAGGGGTCTCACCCCTCCACTTT. Protein product: CASSYSGTGVSPLHF.

DNA for the CDR3: TGTGCCAGCAGCTCCGGGACAGGGTACAATGAGCAGTTCTTC. Protein sequence: CASSSGTGYNEQFF. The V and J genes are TRBV7-3 and TRBJ2-1, with TRBD1 identical over 9 bases. CDR1 SGHTA and CDR2 FQGTGA come from the germline V gene. V lost 4 bases to trimming and J lost 4 bases; unmatched junction nucleotides: 2. CDR3 length: 14 residues.

The gene calls are TRBV29-1 and TRBJ1-1; a possible D gene is TRBD1 (5 bases). The CDR3 is 15 amino acids. V was shortened by 5 bases and J by 0 bases, with 16 bases between the two germline ends. The V gene's germline CDR1 is SQVTM and CDR2 ANQGSEA. The DNA for the CDR3 is TGCAGCGTTTCGCGAGGGGCAAGTGTGAACACTGAAGCTTTCTTT. Translating it yields CSVSRGASVNTEAFF.

This clonotype was recorded a few times. This chain links TRBV7-9 with TRBJ1-3; D ambiguous. Germline lookup yields CDR1 SEHNR and CDR2 FQNEAQ (reference sequence). The CDR3 totals 14 residues. The V end lost 4 bases, the J end lost 11 bases, and 18 bases lay between the germline ends. This CDR3 is CASSSRDLSGAIYF. CDR3 in DNA: TGTGCCAGCAGCTCAAGGGATCTCAGTGGGGCCATATATTTT.

The chain employs TRBV15 and TRBJ2-1; either TRBD1 or TRBD2 may fit D (7 bases each). CDR1 and CDR2 from the germline V gene are LNHNV and YYDKDF (reference sequence). V lost 7 bases and J 13 bases, leaving 32 bases between the germline ends. This CDR3 spans 17 amino acids. DNA of the CDR3: TGTGCCACCACCTCAATCACCCGCACTGACAGGGACTACAATCAGTTCTTC. Amino acid sequence: CATTSITRTDRDYNQFF.

J is TRBJ2-3 and V is TRBV4-1; D is uncertain. This CDR3 has 14 residues. Per germline, CDR1 MGHRA and CDR2 YSYEKL. V lost 5 bases and J lost 4, with 13 bases in between. CDR3 amino acids: CASSKTRAADTQYF. DNA for the CDR3: TGCGCCAGCAGCAAGACACGGGCGGCAGATACGCAGTATTTT.

This chain links TRBV6-5 with TRBJ2-7; 9 bases are shared with TRBD1. Unmatched junction bases numbered 10, after V lost 4 bases and J lost 6 bases. This CDR3 is built from 15 residues. The germline V gene has CDR1 MNHEY and CDR2 SVGAGI. In DNA, the CDR3 is TGTGCCAGCAGTTCCCCTCGACAGGGGGTAAGCGAGCAGTACTTC. Its protein is CASSSPRQGVSEQYF.

This clonotype was counted between two and nine times. The chain employs TRBV20-1 and TRBJ1-5, with TRBD1 matching over 7 bases. The CDR3 totals 16 residues. After removal of 5 bases from V and 6 bases from J, the junction contained 16 bases not matched to a gene. Looked up from germline, CDR1 is DFQATT and CDR2 is SNEGSKA (reference sequence). CDR3: CSASSHYDRDTQPQHF. Written as DNA, the CDR3 is TGCAGTGCTTCTTCGCACTATGACAGGGATACTCAGCCCCAGCATTTT.

The rearrangement links TRBV19 to TRBJ2-3; a weak D match, TRBD2 (5 bases). V lost 3 bases, J lost 5 bases, and 12 bases lay in between. Germline lookup yields CDR1 LNHDA and CDR2 SQIVND (reference sequence). The CDR3 covers 14 residues. As DNA, the CDR3 is TGTGCCAGTAGTATTGCTGGAGGACGAGATACGCAGTATTTT. Translating it yields CASSIAGGRDTQYF.

CDR3 bases: TGTGCCAGCAGCTTAATGAGGGGGACTGAAGCTTTCTTT. It specifies CASSLMRGTEAFF. The V and J genes are TRBV7-3 and TRBJ1-1, with a tentative D call TRBD1 (6 bases). V gave up 1 base and J gave up 5 bases, with 8 bases separating them. The CDR3 is made up of 13 amino acids. Germline CDR1 reads SGHTA; CDR2 reads FQGTGA. Full variable domain (missing parts from reference TRBV7-3 and TRBJ1-1): GAGVSQTPSNKVTEKGKYVELRCDPISGHTALYWYRQSLGQGPEFLIYFQGTGAADDSGLPNDRFFAVRPEGSVSTLKIQRTERGDSAVYLCASSLMRGTEAFFGQGTRLTVV.

V gene TRBV19 combines with J gene TRBJ1-6; 7 positions match TRBD1. Germline V gives CDR1 LNHDA, CDR2 SQIVND (reference sequence). The CDR3 totals 14 residues. V lost 5 bases to trimming and J lost 5 bases; unmatched junction nucleotides: 3. The CDR3 nucleotides read TGTGCCAGTAGTCAGGGGGAGGATAATTCACCCCTCCACTTT. The encoded protein is CASSQGEDNSPLHF.

V gene TRBV7-3 combines with J gene TRBJ1-1; D is possibly TRBD1 (6 bases). The CDR3 length is 15 residues. With 5 bases removed from V and 2 bases from J, the gap between germline ends came to 15 bases. Germline V lookup: CDR1 SGHTA, CDR2 FQGTGA. The CDR3 loop reads CASSLRTVSNTEAFF. CDR3 in DNA: TGTGCCAGCAGCCTACGGACAGTGAGTAACACTGAAGCTTTCTTT.

The chain carries TRBV28 and TRBJ1-1; D gene uncertain. Germline loops: CDR1 MDHEN, CDR2 SYDVKM. The CDR3 runs to 13 residues. The germline V and J ends were trimmed by 7 bases and 0 bases, with 9 bases remaining between them. For the CDR3, the DNA is TGTGCCAGCATCCATTCCGTGAACACTGAAGCTTTCTTT. Protein: CASIHSVNTEAFF.

This clonotype was seen more than once but under ten times. The V gene is TRBV7-9, the J gene TRBJ1-2, with 7 bases identical to TRBD1. V lost 3 bases to trimming and J lost 4 bases; unmatched junction nucleotides: 5. The CDR3 length is 14 residues. Germline CDR1 SEHNR, CDR2 FQNEAQ (reference sequence). The CDR3 region has the DNA TGTGCCAGCAGCTTCAGACAGGGCCTCTATGGCTACACCTTC. Translated, it gives CASSFRQGLYGYTF.

V usage is TRBV15 and J usage is TRBJ1-2, with D tentatively TRBD1 (6 bases). CDR1 and CDR2 (germline): LNHNV, YYDKDF (reference sequence). CDR3 length: 14 amino acids. Trimming shortened V by 5 bases and J by 5 bases, and 15 bases separated the two germline ends. This chain's CDR3 is CATSRIGQPYGYTF. In DNA, the CDR3 is TGTGCCACCAGCCGGATTGGACAGCCGTATGGCTACACCTTC.

This clonotype was detected only a few times. J is TRBJ2-7 and V is TRBV7-9; no clear D. CDR1 SEHNR and CDR2 FQNEAQ come from the germline V gene (reference sequence). This CDR3 has 13 residues. The germline V and J ends were trimmed by 4 bases and 6 bases, with 13 bases remaining between them. As DNA, the CDR3 is TGTGCCAGCAGCTCCCGGGTCCTTGGCGAGCAGTACTTC. It translates to CASSSRVLGEQYF.

The chain couples TRBV12-3 or TRBV12-4 to TRBJ1-2, with D perhaps TRBD1 (6 bases). The CDR3 runs 15 residues. The V and J ends lost 1 base and 0 bases respectively, with 9 bases between them. Written as DNA, the CDR3 is TGTGCCAGCAGTTTAGGGGCAGGGGCTAACTATGGCTACACCTTC. Residues: CASSLGAGANYGYTF.

The chain carries TRBV7-9 and TRBJ1-1; D is unresolved. This CDR3 region has 13 residues. Germline CDR1 SEHNR, CDR2 FQNEAQ (reference sequence). V was shortened by 3 bases and J by 5 bases, with 10 bases between the two germline ends. DNA for the CDR3: TGTGCCAGCAGCTTTGACACTGGGACTGAAGCTTTCTTT. Translated, it gives CASSFDTGTEAFF.

V and J are TRBV19 and TRBJ1-5; D is unclear. CDR1 and CDR2 from the germline V gene are LNHDA and SQIVND (reference sequence). The V end lost 7 bases, the J end lost 0 bases, and 13 bases lay between the germline ends. The CDR3 sequence is 15 residues long. CDR3 in amino acids: CASTQDAVSNQPQHF. The CDR3 DNA sequence: TGTGCCAGTACCCAAGACGCCGTTAGCAATCAGCCCCAGCATTTT.

The rearrangement joins TRBV6-2 or TRBV6-3 to TRBJ1-3; 7 bases fit TRBD1. Germline V gene data show CDR1 as MNHEY and CDR2 as SVGEGT. The CDR3 has 14 amino acids. Trimming at V came to 2 bases and at J to 2 bases, leaving 0 bases not matched to a gene. The CDR3 DNA is TGTGCCAGCAGTTACGGGACAGCTGGAAACACCATATATTTT. It codes for CASSYGTAGNTIYF.

The rearrangement uses TRBV20-1 and TRBJ1-4; unclear D gene. This CDR3 is built from 15 residues. Germline CDR1 reads DFQATT; CDR2 reads SNEGSKA (reference sequence). Trimming removed 0 bases at V and 7 bases at J, with 15 bases between. The CDR3 is CSARDLGRGGEKLFF. CDR3 DNA sequence: TGCAGTGCTAGAGATCTCGGTCGGGGAGGTGAAAAACTGTTTTTT.

This clonotype was detected only a few times. The chain has TRBV6-1 and TRBJ2-7; 10 bases are a match to TRBD1. From germline, CDR1 is MNHNS and CDR2 SASEGT. The CDR3 is made up of 15 amino acids. J was trimmed by 2 bases and V by 7 bases; bases with no gene match: 8. For the CDR3, the DNA is TGTGCCAGCATTCCGCGACAGGGGGCTACCTACGAGCAGTACTTC. This gives the protein CASIPRQGATYEQYF.

The chain couples TRBV6-5 to TRBJ1-2, with a weak D call TRBD1 (5 bases). Trimming removed 2 bases from V and 8 bases from J, with 12 bases in between. Germline CDR1 reads MNHEY; CDR2 reads SVGAGI. The CDR3 runs 13 residues. The CDR3 region is CASSYPGGEGYTF. The CDR3 DNA follows: TGTGCCAGCAGTTACCCCGGGGGGGAGGGCTACACCTTC.

This clonotype was counted between two and nine times. This rearrangement joins TRBV19 to TRBJ1-1, with TRBD1 matching over 7 bases. V lost 4 bases to trimming and J lost 1 base; unmatched junction nucleotides: 0. This CDR3 spans 13 amino acids. Germline assignment: CDR1 LNHDA and CDR2 SQIVND (reference sequence). The CDR3 nucleotides are TGTGCCAGTAGTAGACAGGGGAACACTGAAGCTTTCTTT. It translates to CASSRQGNTEAFF.

This clonotype was seen a few times. This chain links TRBV19 with TRBJ1-1; 11 bases are shared with TRBD1. The CDR3 extends over 15 amino acids. The V segment lost 5 bases and the J segment 5 bases; nucleotides outside the gene matches: 7. Germline CDR1 and CDR2: LNHDA and SQIVND (reference sequence). CDR3 coding DNA: TGTGCCAGTAGTTTAGGACAGGGGGCAGGAACTGAAGCTTTCTTT. Its translation: CASSLGQGAGTEAFF.

The chain carries TRBV10-3 and TRBJ2-7; D perhaps matches TRBD2 (7 bases). This CDR3 has 13 residues. V was pared by 10 bases and J by 2 bases, with 15 bases between. Germline CDR1 is ENHRY and CDR2 is SYGVKD. The CDR3 spells CASGGGGAYEQYF. The CDR3 nucleotides are TGTGCCAGCGGGGGAGGGGGAGCCTACGAGCAGTACTTC.